This T cell receptor (beta chain) was identified during a study of T-cell memory formation after mild COVID-19 (dated by TCRdb to the early 2020s). Describing the broader study: TCR sequence clusters from the two donors were largely donor specific. T-cell clones expanding and contracting after mild COVID-19 in two donors were tracked by longitudinal TCRalpha and TCRbeta repertoire sequencing. The cohort comprised two young, previously healthy adult volunteers, one female and one male.

PBMCs were isolated by Ficoll-Paque density gradient centrifugation. The CDR3 holds 16 amino acids from the cysteine to the phenylalanine. The CDR3 DNA has 48 bases and is translated from base 1. The germline V gene gives CDR1 as SGDLS and CDR2 as YYNGEE. The junction shows trimming of 0 bases on V and 5 bases on J, plus 17 bases between the germline ends. Points the paper makes about the study in general: The study included only a couple of mild cases, and larger cohorts that include severe cases with pre-infection samples were judged to be necessary. SARS-CoV-2 specificity of the second-wave clones peaking on day 37 was not confirmed. Some responding clones were detected in pre-infection memory, which suggested that pre-existing cross-reactive memory T cells had joined the SARS-CoV-2 response. Clones that contracted from day 15 to 85 showed balanced CD4/CD8 phenotypes, whereas a second wave of clones that expanded from day 15 to 37 leaned towards CD4+. Contracting CD4+ clones turned up mainly in the CM and EM memory subsets, whereas EMRA was where CD8+ clones were enriched.

Sequencing relied on an Illumina NovaSeq 6000. cDNA libraries for TCRalpha and TCRbeta were prepared by 5'RACE using constant-segment primers, with sample barcodes and unique molecular identifiers added. RNA was extracted from every sample with Trizol reagent. Libraries were amplified in two PCR steps, with a second sample barcode and Illumina TruSeq adapters added in the second step. The libraries were sequenced on an Illumina NovaSeq using 2 x 150 bp paired-end reads. As for the authors' bioinformatics: With migec v1.2.7, reads were demultiplexed and then collapsed into UMI-guided consensus sequences. Using mixcr v2.1.11, UMI consensuses were aligned to TRA and TRB V and J templates and then assembled into clonotypes. A clonotype was counted as expanded or contracted only if both edgeR and NoisET called the change significant, with noise models trained on biological replicates. For edgeR calls, the thresholds were a false discovery rate-adjusted p below 0.01 and a log2 fold-change of 1. As an exploratory analysis of dynamics, max-normalized trajectories of the 1000 most abundant clonotypes were examined with PCA combined with hierarchical clustering. Each responding clone was given a CD4 or CD8 phenotype based on the CD4+ and CD8+ repertoires, which had been sequenced separately. TCRdb reworked the public reads: Q25 trimming with fastp, MiXCR clone assembly, productive beta chains retained. Each CDR3 protein appears once, grouped with its most common genes and DNA. The V and J calls shown here were made by TCRdb, not taken from the authors' results. This sample holds fewer than 250,000 distinct CDR3 sequences; around 26% were observed only once. The ten largest clonotypes hold around 10% of the sample.

As regards this clonotype: Its antigen is unknown. The input lacks base qualities; no much larger clone sits a single base away.

This chain joins TRBV9 to TRBJ1-2, with the D gene uncertain. The specimen sequenced was PBMCs or a T cell subset sorted from them (not recorded which). The TCR was taken from an adult woman who had mild COVID-19 (a few samples of this study predate the infection). The sample titles of this study are shuffled in the database, so cell type and time point are left out; the donor was told from shared clones. The DNA reads TGTGCCAGCAGCGTAGTTTCTAATGCGGCAGTTTATGGCTACACCTTC. It specifies CASSVVSNAAVYGYTF.